Each of the 24 T cell receptor beta chains below was sequenced from the same sample in a study of blood T cell repertoires in COVID-19. Here immunoSEQ multiplex PCR was the method, and the copy in TCRdb shows in-frame clones only, minus some. The data contain some 56,000 clones, approximately 80% of them singletons. Sequencing input: peripheral blood. These receptors were collected from a woman of 80 years or more with acute or convalescent COVID-19.

The gene calls are TRBV29-1 and TRBJ1-2, with D unresolved. There are 13 residues in the CDR3. Germline V gene sequence: CDR1 SQVTM, CDR2 ANQGSEA. V lost 2 bases and J 4 bases, leaving 11 bases between the germline ends. CDR3 bases: TGCAGCGTTGAATGGGCAGCACGCTATGGCTACACCTTC. Amino acids: CSVEWAARYGYTF.

The V and J genes are TRBV14 and TRBJ1-2, with D possibly matching TRBD1 (6 bases). The CDR3 contains 15 residues. V dropped 0 bases and J dropped 5 bases, with 13 bases sitting between them. Germline loops: CDR1 SGHDN, CDR2 FVKESK. In DNA form, the CDR3 reads TGTGCCAGCAGCCAAGATCTGGTTCAGGGGTATGGCTACACCTTC. The encoded protein is CASSQDLVQGYGYTF.

V usage is TRBV7-6 and J usage is TRBJ2-2, with D unclear. Per germline, CDR1 SGHVS and CDR2 FNYEAQ. The V end was cut by 1 base, the J end by 6 bases, with 24 bases between. The CDR3 runs to 19 residues. Here the CDR3 DNA reads TGTGCCAGCAGCTTAGACGTATCCAGCCTCCTAGGCACGTCCGGGGAGCTGTTTTTT. The encoded protein is CASSLDVSSLLGTSGELFF.

This chain joins TRBV6-5 and TRBJ2-7; TRBD1 matches at 10 bases. This CDR3 region has 15 residues. From germline, CDR1 is MNHEY and CDR2 SVGAGI. Germline trimming cut 8 bases from V and 4 bases from J; bases unmatched to any gene: 11. CDR3 nucleotide sequence: TGTGCCAGCTCTAGAGAGGACAGGGGGGGATACGAGCAGTACTTC. It encodes CASSREDRGGYEQYF.

The chain is built from TRBV5-1 and TRBJ1-4; TRBD1 might be the D (6 bases). Per germline, CDR1 SGHRS and CDR2 YFSETQ. The CDR3 sequence is 16 residues long. Trimming took off 4 bases at V and 3 bases at J, with 16 bases between the two ends. The CDR3, as DNA: TGCGCCAGCAGCGCTTCCTCAACAGGGTCTAATGAAAAACTGTTTTTT. Amino acids: CASSASSTGSNEKLFF. Full variable domain (remainder filled in from reference TRBV5-1 and TRBJ1-4): KAGVTQTPRYLIKTRGQQVTLSCSPISGHRSVSWYQQTPGQGLQFLFEYFSETQRNKGNFPGRFSGRQFSNSRSEMNVSTLELGDSALYLCASSASSTGSNEKLFFGSGTQLSVL.

This chain uses TRBV15 with TRBJ1-4, with D possibly matching TRBD1 (5 bases). CDR1 and CDR2 (germline): LNHNV, YYDKDF (reference sequence). Trimming took 1 base from V and 6 from J, leaving 12 bases between them. The CDR3 length is 15 residues. The CDR3 DNA sequence: TGTGCCACCAGCAGAGCCGGACACTTAGATGAAAAACTGTTTTTT. Its protein is CATSRAGHLDEKLFF.

CDR3 residues: CASSLDRAGNSPLHF. DNA of the CDR3: TGTGCCAGCAGCCTGGACAGGGCGGGAAATTCACCCCTCCACTTT. The V and J genes are TRBV7-9 and TRBJ1-6; TRBD1 aligns across 8 bases. Trimming cost V 5 bases and J 7 bases; bases outside gene matches: 7. In germline, CDR1 is SEHNR, CDR2 FQNEAQ (reference sequence). This CDR3 contains 15 residues.

This clone appeared once. The rearrangement links TRBV3-1 (or the pseudogene TRBV3-2) to TRBJ1-2; D might be TRBD1 (5 bases). This CDR3 spans 14 amino acids. The germline V gene has CDR1 LGHDT and CDR2 YNNKEL (reference sequence). V gave up 2 bases and J gave up 8 bases, with 15 bases separating them. The CDR3: CASSQNRRVGGYTF. CDR3 nucleotide sequence: TGTGCCAGCAGCCAAAATCGCAGGGTGGGAGGCTACACCTTC.

The chain uses TRBV5-1 and TRBJ2-5, with D possibly TRBD1 on 6 matching bases. Germline values: CDR1 SGHRS, CDR2 YFSETQ. Trimming took off 4 bases at V and 9 bases at J, with 16 bases between the two ends. CDR3 size: 13 residues. The CDR3 DNA follows: TGCGCCAGCAGCCCCGACAGGCCTGAGGCCCAGTACTTC. Its translation: CASSPDRPEAQYF.

In DNA form, the CDR3 reads TGTGCCAGCAGTAATCAAGGACAGGCCGACTATGGCTACACCTTC. Its protein product is CASSNQGQADYGYTF. The rearrangement uses TRBV2 and TRBJ1-2; 7 bases align to TRBD1. There are 15 residues in the CDR3. Germline CDR1 is SNHLY and CDR2 is FYNNEI. The trim removed 5 bases at V and 3 bases at J, leaving 9 bases unmatched.

This sequence joins TRBV27 and TRBJ1-2, with 10 bases identical to TRBD1. Looked up from germline, CDR1 is MNHEY and CDR2 is SMNVEV (reference sequence). This CDR3 region has 16 residues. V shed 5 bases and J 2 bases; nucleotides not matched to a gene: 8. CDR3 bases: TGTGCCAGCAGTGACTCCGGGACAGGGGCAAACTATGGCTACACCTTC. This encodes CASSDSGTGANYGYTF.

The V call is TRBV11-3, the J call TRBJ2-1, with D possibly TRBD2 on 5 matching bases. This CDR3 spans 13 amino acids. Germline CDR1 and CDR2: SGHNT and YENEEA. Trimming removed 5 bases from V and 6 bases from J, with 11 bases in between. The CDR3 loop is CASSRTAGNEQFF. The CDR3 DNA sequence: TGTGCCAGCAGCCGAACGGCGGGCAATGAGCAGTTCTTC.

The genes are TRBV6-5 and TRBJ1-5; 7 bases fit TRBD1. Unmatched junction bases numbered 6, after V lost 4 bases and J lost 0 bases. This CDR3 is built from 16 residues. CDR1 is MNHEY and CDR2 is SVGAGI in the germline V gene. In DNA, the CDR3 is TGTGCCAGCAGTTCCCCGGACAGGTATAGCAATCAGCCCCAGCATTTT. Protein: CASSSPDRYSNQPQHF.

The chain recombines TRBV2 with TRBJ2-2; a weak D match, TRBD1 (6 bases). CDR1 is SNHLY, CDR2 FYNNEI, per germline. The ends were cut back, 6 bases at V and 0 bases at J, with 8 bases in the middle. The CDR3 totals 14 residues. The CDR3 loop reads CASRRTANTGELFF. Written as DNA, the CDR3 is TGTGCCAGCAGAAGGACAGCGAACACCGGGGAGCTGTTTTTT.

V usage is TRBV3-1 (or the pseudogene TRBV3-2) and J usage is TRBJ1-3; no clear D gene. Trimming took off 4 bases at V and 3 bases at J, with 10 bases between the two ends. CDR1 and CDR2 from the germline V gene are LGHDT and YNNKEL (reference sequence). The CDR3 has 14 amino acids. CDR3: CASSPQARGNTIYF. The CDR3, as DNA: TGTGCCAGCAGCCCCCAAGCACGTGGAAACACCATATATTTT.

The rearrangement links TRBV11-3 to TRBJ2-1; 12 bases map to TRBD2. This CDR3 contains 20 residues. Germline V gene data show CDR1 as SGHNT and CDR2 as YENEEA. V lost 3 bases, J lost 7 bases, and 19 bases stayed unmatched. CDR3 loop: CASSLQTLLLAGGRLNEQFF. CDR3 nucleotides: TGTGCCAGCAGCTTGCAAACCCTCTTACTAGCGGGGGGTCGTTTAAATGAGCAGTTCTTC. The full variable domain, its missing parts supplied by reference TRBV11-3 and TRBJ2-1, is EAGVVQSPRYKIIEKKQPVAFWCNPISGHNTLYWYLQNLGQGPELLIRYENEEAVDDSQLPKDRFSAERLKGVDSTLKIQPAELGDSAVYLCASSLQTLLLAGGRLNEQFFGPGTRLTVL.

This clone has a single count. This rearrangement joins TRBV4-1 to TRBJ1-2; D possibly corresponds to TRBD1 (5 bases). Trimming took off 0 bases at V and 4 bases at J, with 9 bases between the two ends. Looked up from germline, CDR1 is MGHRA and CDR2 is YSYEKL. The CDR3 length is 14 residues. The CDR3 DNA reads TGCGCCAGCAGCCAAGAGAGGCAGGGCTATGGCTACACCTTC. It translates to CASSQERQGYGYTF.

The V and J genes are TRBV27 and TRBJ2-1; 16 nucleotides line up with TRBD2. Germline CDR1 is MNHEY and CDR2 is SMNVEV (reference sequence). V dropped 4 bases and J dropped 4; count of bases not matched to a gene: 13. CDR3 length equals 20 residues. The CDR3 protein is CASSSGTSGGAGVTYNEQFF. The CDR3 region has the DNA TGTGCCAGCAGTTCAGGGACTAGCGGGGGGGCCGGAGTAACTTACAATGAGCAGTTCTTC.

This clone was recorded once. The chain has TRBV4-2 and TRBJ1-2; no clear D gene. Trimming shortened V by 1 base and J by 7 bases, and 10 bases separated the two germline ends. CDR3 length: 13 residues. Germline CDR1 is LGHNA and CDR2 is YNFKEQ. The CDR3 sequence is CASSQAVAIGYTF. The CDR3 DNA sequence: TGTGCCAGCAGCCAAGCTGTAGCGATTGGCTACACCTTC.

The chain uses TRBV13 and TRBJ2-3, with a tentative D call TRBD2 (6 bases). Germline loops: CDR1 PRHDT, CDR2 FYEKMQ (reference sequence). The CDR3 has 15 amino acids. V lost 3 bases, J lost 0 bases, and 10 bases lay in between. CDR3 nucleotide sequence: TGTGCCAGCAGCTTGGGCGCGGGGAGCACAGATACGCAGTATTTT. This codes for CASSLGAGSTDTQYF.

The genes are TRBV6-5 and TRBJ1-1, with D maybe TRBD1 (6 bases). Trimming took off 2 bases at V and 7 bases at J, with 11 bases between the two ends. The CDR3 has 13 residues. In germline, CDR1 is MNHEY, CDR2 SVGAGI. CDR3 nucleotides: TGTGCCAGCAGTTACGGGACAACGCTTGAAGCTTTCTTT. Protein: CASSYGTTLEAFF.

V and J are TRBV2 and TRBJ1-5, with TRBD1 identical over 8 bases. V lost 0 bases, J lost 1 base, and 8 bases stayed unmatched. Germline lookup yields CDR1 SNHLY and CDR2 FYNNEI. The CDR3 extends over 18 amino acids. In nucleotides, the CDR3 is TGTGCCAGCAGTGAAGCGGGTCTAACAGGGGGGAGCAATCAGCCCCAGCATTTT. Its translation: CASSEAGLTGGSNQPQHF.

The V gene is TRBV20-1, the J gene TRBJ1-1; D is uncertain. CDR1 is DFQATT and CDR2 is SNEGSKA in the germline V gene (reference sequence). V lost 3 bases and J 1 base, leaving 9 bases between the germline ends. This CDR3 region has 13 residues. This chain's CDR3 is CSASPRQNTEAFF. CDR3 nucleotides: TGCAGTGCTAGTCCACGACAGAACACTGAAGCTTTCTTT.

This clone was seen a single time. The CDR3 DNA sequence: TGCGCCAGCAGACCGGGACTAGCGGGGGACACCGGGGAGCTGTTTTTT. Protein sequence: CASRPGLAGDTGELFF. The chain employs TRBV5-1 and TRBJ2-2; 14 nucleotides match TRBD2. This CDR3 is built from 16 residues. The J segment lost 3 bases and the V segment lost 5 bases, leaving 3 bases of the junction unmatched. CDR1 and CDR2 (germline): SGHRS, YFSETQ.